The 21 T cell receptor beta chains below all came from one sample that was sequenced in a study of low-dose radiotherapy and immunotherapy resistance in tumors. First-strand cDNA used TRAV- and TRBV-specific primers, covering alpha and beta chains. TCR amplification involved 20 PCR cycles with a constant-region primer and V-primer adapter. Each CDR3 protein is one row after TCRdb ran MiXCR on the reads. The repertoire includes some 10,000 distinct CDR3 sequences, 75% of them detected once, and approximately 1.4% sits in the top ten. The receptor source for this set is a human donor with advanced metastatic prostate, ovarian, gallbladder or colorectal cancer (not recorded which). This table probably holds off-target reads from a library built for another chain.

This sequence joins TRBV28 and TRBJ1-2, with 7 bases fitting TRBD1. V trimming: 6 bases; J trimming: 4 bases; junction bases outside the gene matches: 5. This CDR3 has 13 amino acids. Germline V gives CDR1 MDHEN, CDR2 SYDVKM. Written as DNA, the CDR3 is TGTGCCAGCAGCAAGACAGGGCCCTATGGCTACACCTTC. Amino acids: CASSKTGPYGYTF.

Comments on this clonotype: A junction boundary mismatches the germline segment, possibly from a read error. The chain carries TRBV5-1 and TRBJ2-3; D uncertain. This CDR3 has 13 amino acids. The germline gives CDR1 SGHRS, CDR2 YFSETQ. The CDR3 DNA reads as TGCGCCAGCAGATTGGACAGCACAGATACGCAGTATTTT. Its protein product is CASRLDSTDTQYF. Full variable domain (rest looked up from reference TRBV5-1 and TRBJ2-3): KAGVTQTPRYLIKTRGQQVTLSCSPISGHRSVSWYQQTPGQGLQFLFEYFSETQRNKGNFPGRFSGRQFSNSRSEMNVSTLELGDSALYLCASRLDSTDTQYFGPGTRLTVL.

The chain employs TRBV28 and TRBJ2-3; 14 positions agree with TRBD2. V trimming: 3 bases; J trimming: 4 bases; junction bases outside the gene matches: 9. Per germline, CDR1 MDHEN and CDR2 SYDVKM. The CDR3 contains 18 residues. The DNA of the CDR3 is TGTGCCAGCAGTTTCGGGACTAGCGGGAGCGGAAAGGCAGATACGCAGTATTTT. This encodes CASSFGTSGSGKADTQYF. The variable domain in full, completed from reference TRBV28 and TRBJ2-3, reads DVKVTQSSRYLVKRTGEKVFLECVQDMDHENMFWYRQDPGLGLRLIYFSYDVKMKEKGDIPEGYSVSREKKERFSLILESASTNQTSMYLCASSFGTSGSGKADTQYFGPGTRLTVL.

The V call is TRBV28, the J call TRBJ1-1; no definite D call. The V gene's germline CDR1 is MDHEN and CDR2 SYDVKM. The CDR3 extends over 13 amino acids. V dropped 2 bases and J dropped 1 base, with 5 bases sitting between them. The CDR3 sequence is CASSLGANTEAFF. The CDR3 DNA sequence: TGTGCCAGCAGTTTAGGTGCGAACACTGAAGCTTTCTTT.

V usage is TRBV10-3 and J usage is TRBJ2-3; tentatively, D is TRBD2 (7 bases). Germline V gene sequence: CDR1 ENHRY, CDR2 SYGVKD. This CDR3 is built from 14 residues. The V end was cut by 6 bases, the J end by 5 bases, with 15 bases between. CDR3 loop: CAISDRPGGDTQYF. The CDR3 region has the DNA TGTGCCATCAGCGACAGGCCGGGAGGAGATACGCAGTATTTT.

The CDR3 DNA is TGTGCCAGCAGTAGAAGGGGGGGCTGGACTGAAGCTTTCTTT. It is translated as CASSRRGGWTEAFF. The chain employs TRBV28 and TRBJ1-1, with D perhaps TRBD1 (6 bases). CDR1 is MDHEN and CDR2 is SYDVKM in the germline V gene. Trimming stripped 5 bases from V and 5 bases from J, with 15 bases between. The CDR3 covers 14 residues.

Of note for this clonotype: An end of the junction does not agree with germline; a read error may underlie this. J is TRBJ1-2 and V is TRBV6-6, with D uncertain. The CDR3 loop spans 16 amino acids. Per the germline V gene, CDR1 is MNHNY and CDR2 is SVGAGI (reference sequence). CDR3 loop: CAISDLVGTTGYGYTF. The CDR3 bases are TGTGCCATCAGTGATTTGGTGGGCACGACGGGATATGGCTACACCTTC.

The CDR3 bases are TGCAGCGTTGGGGGGACTTCCTACAATGAGCAGTTCTTC. Translation: CSVGGTSYNEQFF. This chain connects TRBV29-1 to TRBJ2-1; weak D call: TRBD2 (6 bases). The CDR3 spans 13 residues. Trimming removed 4 bases from V and 1 base from J, with 8 bases in between. From germline, CDR1 is SQVTM and CDR2 ANQGSEA.

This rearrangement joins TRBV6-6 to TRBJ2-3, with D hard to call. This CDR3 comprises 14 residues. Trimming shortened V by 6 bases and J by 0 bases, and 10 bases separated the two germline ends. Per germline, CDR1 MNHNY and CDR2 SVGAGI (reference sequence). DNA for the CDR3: TGTGCCAGCAGGGGCGCGCCAAGCACAGATACGCAGTATTTT. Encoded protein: CASRGAPSTDTQYF.

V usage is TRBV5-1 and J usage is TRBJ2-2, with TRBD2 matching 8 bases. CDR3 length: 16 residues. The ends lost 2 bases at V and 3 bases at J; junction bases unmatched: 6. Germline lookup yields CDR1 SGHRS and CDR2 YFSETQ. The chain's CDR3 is CASSFGTSGYTGELFF. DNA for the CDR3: TGCGCCAGCAGCTTCGGTACTAGCGGTTACACCGGGGAGCTGTTTTTT.

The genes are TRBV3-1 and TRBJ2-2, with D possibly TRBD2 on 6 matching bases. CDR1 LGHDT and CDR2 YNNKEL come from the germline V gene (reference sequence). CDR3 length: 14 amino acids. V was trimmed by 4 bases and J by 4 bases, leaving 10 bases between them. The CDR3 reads CASSPGTSTGELFF. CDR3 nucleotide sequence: TGTGCCAGCAGCCCCGGGACTTCCACCGGGGAGCTGTTTTTT. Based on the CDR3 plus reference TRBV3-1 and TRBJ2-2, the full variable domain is DTAVSQTPKYLVTQMGNDKSIKCEQNLGHDTMYWYKQDSKKFLKIMFSYNNKELIINETVPNRFSPKSPDKAHLNLHINSLELGDSAVYFCASSPGTSTGELFFGEGSRLTVL.

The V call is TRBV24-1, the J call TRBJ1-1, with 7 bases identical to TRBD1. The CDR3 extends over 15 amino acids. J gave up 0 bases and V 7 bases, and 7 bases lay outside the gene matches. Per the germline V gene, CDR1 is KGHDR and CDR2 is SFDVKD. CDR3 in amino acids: CATRGRGPMNTEAFF. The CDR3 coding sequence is TGTGCCACCAGAGGGAGGGGGCCCATGAACACTGAAGCTTTCTTT.

Here the CDR3 reads CASSALAGNEQFF. The CDR3 nucleotides are TGTGCCAGCAGTGCCCTAGCGGGCAATGAGCAGTTCTTC. This chain connects TRBV2 to TRBJ2-1; 8 bases match TRBD2. V dropped 4 bases and J dropped 6; count of bases not matched to a gene: 2. Germline CDR1 is SNHLY and CDR2 is FYNNEI. The CDR3 runs 13 residues.

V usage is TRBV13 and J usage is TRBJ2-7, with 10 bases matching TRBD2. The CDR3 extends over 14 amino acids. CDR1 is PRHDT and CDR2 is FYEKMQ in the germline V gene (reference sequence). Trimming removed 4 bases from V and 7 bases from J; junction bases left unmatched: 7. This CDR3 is CASSSGLAVREQYF. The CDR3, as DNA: TGTGCCAGCAGCTCAGGACTAGCGGTGCGAGAGCAGTACTTC.

CDR3 DNA: TGTGCCAGCAGCTCCATGGGGAGGCAGGTGAACACCGGGGAGCTGTTTTTT. It yields the protein CASSSMGRQVNTGELFF. The chain links TRBV5-6 to TRBJ2-2; tentative D call: TRBD2 (6 bases). Looked up from germline, CDR1 is SGHDT and CDR2 is YYEEEE. The CDR3 consists of 17 residues. V was pared by 3 bases and J by 1 base, with 16 bases between.

Written as DNA, the CDR3 is TGTGCCAGCAGCCTGACCGTTGTTCGGGACGGTACAGATACGCAGTATTTT. Amino acids: CASSLTVVRDGTDTQYF. The chain recombines TRBV5-4 with TRBJ2-3; either TRBD1 or TRBD2 may supply D (5 bases each). Germline CDR1 SGHNT, CDR2 YYREEE (reference sequence). The CDR3 is 17 residues long. V was clipped by 4 bases and J by 3 bases, with 21 bases between them. Filled out from reference TRBV5-4 and TRBJ2-3, the complete variable domain reads ETGVTQSPTHLIKTRGQQVTLRCSSQSGHNTVSWYQQALGQGPQFIFQYYREEENGRGNFPPRFSGLQFPNYSSELNVNALELDDSALYLCASSLTVVRDGTDTQYFGPGTRLTVL.

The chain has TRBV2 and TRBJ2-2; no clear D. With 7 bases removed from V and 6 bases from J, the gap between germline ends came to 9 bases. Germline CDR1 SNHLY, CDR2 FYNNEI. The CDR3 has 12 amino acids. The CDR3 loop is CASTLFPGELFF. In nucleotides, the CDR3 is TGTGCCAGCACGCTCTTCCCCGGGGAGCTGTTTTTT.

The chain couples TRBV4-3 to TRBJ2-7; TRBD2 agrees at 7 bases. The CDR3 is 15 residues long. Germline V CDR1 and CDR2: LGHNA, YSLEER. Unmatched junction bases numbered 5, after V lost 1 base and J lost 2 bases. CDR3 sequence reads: CASSQVGGGPYEQYF. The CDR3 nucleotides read TGCGCCAGCAGCCAAGTGGGGGGAGGGCCCTACGAGCAGTACTTC.

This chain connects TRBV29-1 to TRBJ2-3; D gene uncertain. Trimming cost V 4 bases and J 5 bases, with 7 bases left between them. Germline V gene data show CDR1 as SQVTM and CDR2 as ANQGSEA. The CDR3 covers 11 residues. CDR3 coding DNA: TGCAGCGTTGGACGGCAAGATACGCAGTATTTT. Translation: CSVGRQDTQYF.

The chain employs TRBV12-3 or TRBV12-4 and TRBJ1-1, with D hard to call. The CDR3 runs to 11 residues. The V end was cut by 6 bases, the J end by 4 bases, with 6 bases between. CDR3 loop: CASRPATEAFF. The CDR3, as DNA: TGTGCCAGCAGACCCGCCACTGAAGCTTTCTTT.

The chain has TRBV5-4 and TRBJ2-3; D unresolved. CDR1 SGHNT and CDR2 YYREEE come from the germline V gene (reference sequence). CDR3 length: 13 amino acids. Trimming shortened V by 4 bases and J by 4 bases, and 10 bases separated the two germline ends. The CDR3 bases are TGTGCCAGCAGCCTAGGTCGGGCAGATACGCAGTATTTT. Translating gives CASSLGRADTQYF.